This TCR beta chain is from a study of radiotherapy plus CTLA-4 blockade in lung cancer. Whole-study findings and limits: Alongside interferon-beta, early blood T cell clone dynamics were reportedly the best predictor of response.

Germline values: CDR1 SGHTA, CDR2 FQGTGA. The CDR3 length is 16 residues. Between the trimmed V and J ends, which lost 5 bases and 1 base, there was a span of 15 bases. TCRdb's copy holds only in-frame clones and misses some; the assay was immunoSEQ multiplex PCR. The sample contains around 82,000 clones, 85% to 90% of which appear only once. Focal radiation with ipilimumab CTLA-4 blockade was given to patients with chemo-refractory metastatic non-small-cell lung cancer. As to this clone: Its target is unknown.

The chain carries TRBV7-3 and TRBJ2-1, with D perhaps matching TRBD2 (7 bases). This sequence was found in a human donor with non-small cell lung cancer that progressed on radiotherapy plus ipilimumab. This material consisted of peripheral blood, taken from a patient treated with radiotherapy plus ipilimumab. The CDR3 here is CASSPRGASSYNEQFF. The CDR3 DNA reads as TGTGCCAGCAGCCCCCGGGGGGCGTCATCCTACAATGAGCAGTTCTTC. Together with reference TRBV7-3 and TRBJ2-1, the CDR3 gives the full variable domain: GAGVSQTPSNKVTEKGKYVELRCDPISGHTALYWYRQSLGQGPEFLIYFQGTGAADDSGLPNDRFFAVRPEGSVSTLKIQRTERGDSAVYLCASSPRGASSYNEQFFGPGTRLTVL.